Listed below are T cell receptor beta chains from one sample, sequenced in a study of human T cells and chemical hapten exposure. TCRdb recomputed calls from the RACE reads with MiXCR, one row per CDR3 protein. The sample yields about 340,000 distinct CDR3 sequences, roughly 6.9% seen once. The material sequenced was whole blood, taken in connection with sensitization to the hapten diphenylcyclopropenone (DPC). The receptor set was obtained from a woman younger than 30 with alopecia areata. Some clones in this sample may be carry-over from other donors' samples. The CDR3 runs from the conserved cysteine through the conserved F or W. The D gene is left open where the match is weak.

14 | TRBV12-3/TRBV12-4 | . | CASSWTVLNTEAFF
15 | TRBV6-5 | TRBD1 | CASSYGTGAGNTIYF
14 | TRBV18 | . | CASSPGRLNTEAFF
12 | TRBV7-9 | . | CASSTDDIEAFF
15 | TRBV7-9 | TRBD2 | CASSLTAWGGDEQYF
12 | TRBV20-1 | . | CSARIGGAEAFF
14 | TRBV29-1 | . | CSVVRTGTHTEAFF
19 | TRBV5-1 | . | CASSLYLRTVDSHTGELFF
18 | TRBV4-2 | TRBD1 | CASSGRTTGQARNYGYTF
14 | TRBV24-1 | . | CATSDAGTSDEQYF
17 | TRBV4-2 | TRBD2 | CASSQFTSGGPTDTQYF
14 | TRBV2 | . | CAGRARGSYNEQFF
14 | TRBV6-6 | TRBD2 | CASSWTSGKDTQYF
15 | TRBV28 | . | CASSPVEAGGYGYTF
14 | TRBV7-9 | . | CASVLAGLNTEAFF
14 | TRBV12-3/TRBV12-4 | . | CASKLRRSTDTQYF
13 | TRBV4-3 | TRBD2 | CASSNGLAAEQYF
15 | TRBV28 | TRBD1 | CASRSGQGGIYGYTF
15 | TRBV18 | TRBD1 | CASSPWDRPNTEAFF
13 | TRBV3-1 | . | CASGTDSVNIQYF
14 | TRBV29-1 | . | CSSRAASYYNEQFF
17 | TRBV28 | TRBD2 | CASSFPPSGELQETQYF
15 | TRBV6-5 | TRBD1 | CASSRQGIYNSPLHF
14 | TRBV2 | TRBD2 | CASSWTSPRETQYF
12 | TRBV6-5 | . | CASQGDTYGYTF
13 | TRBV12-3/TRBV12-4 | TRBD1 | CASNLQGNQPQHF
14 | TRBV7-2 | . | CASSLRDPFQGYTF
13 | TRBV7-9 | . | CASSLAMAAEAFF
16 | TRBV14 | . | CASSQSPDRGGDGYTF
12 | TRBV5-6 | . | CASSVARSPLHF
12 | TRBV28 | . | CASSLLRLVHYF
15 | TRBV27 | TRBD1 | CASSQGALGANVLTF
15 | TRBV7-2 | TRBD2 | CASSLSGGEADTQYF
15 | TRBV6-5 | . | CASSEMTGTRSPLHF
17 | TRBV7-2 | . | CASSLAPGGLSTDTQYF
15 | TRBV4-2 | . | CASSRGRAGGETQYF
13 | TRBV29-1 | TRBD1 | CSVLLDRGYEQYF
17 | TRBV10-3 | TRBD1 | CAISATGTEGLTDTQYF
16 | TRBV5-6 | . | CASSFYGLTGTDTQYF
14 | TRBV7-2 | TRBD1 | CASSQRQGADTQYF
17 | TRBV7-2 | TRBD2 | CASSLAPPGLVYNEQFF
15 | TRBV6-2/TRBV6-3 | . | CASRPLGPRTDTQYF
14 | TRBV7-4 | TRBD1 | CASSFLQGATEAFF
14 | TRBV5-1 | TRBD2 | CATKRSSGQYEQYF
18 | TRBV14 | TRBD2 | CASSHSKRGDPRGNIQYF
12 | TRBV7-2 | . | CASSLDRDTQYF
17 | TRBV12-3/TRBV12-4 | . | CASSGRAELGIWQPQHF
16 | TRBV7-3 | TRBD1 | CASSSTGGAGRDEQFF
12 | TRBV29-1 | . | CSVWLASGTQYF
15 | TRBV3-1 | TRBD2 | CASSHGGARTGELFF
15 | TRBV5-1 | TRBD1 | CASRRRTGGLDTQYF
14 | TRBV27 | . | CASSDTRDHYEQYF